This T cell receptor (beta chain) was documented in a study of response to subunit inactivated influenza vaccine. Study-wide points: After each seasonal influenza vaccination, few new T cells are recruited, the authors suggested.

About this clonotype: Its specificity is unknown.

TCRdb re-analysed the RT-PCR reads in MiXCR, keeping a single row per CDR3 protein. The table shows about 190,000 distinct CDR3 sequences, with 14% occurring only once. The sample in question was CD8+ T cells sorted from PBMCs, obtained about 5 days after vaccination. This clonotype was obtained from a man aged 45-65 years who received an inactivated influenza vaccine.

The CDR3 protein is CASSFGDRVHEQYF. CDR3 bases: TGTGCCAGCAGTTTCGGGGACAGGGTCCACGAGCAGTACTTC. The V call is TRBV12-3 or TRBV12-4, the J call TRBJ2-7; TRBD1 agrees at 9 bases. The V and J ends lost 3 bases and 5 bases, in that order; junction bases with no gene match: 5. The CDR3 runs 14 residues.